A selection of T cell receptor beta chains follows, all from one sample in a study of spatial heterogeneity in lung cancer. One entry per CDR3 protein, called by TCRdb with MiXCR from the 5' RACE reads. The sample has approximately 110,000 distinct CDR3 sequences; 10% to 13% are singletons. The material was PBMCs, obtained at follow-up. Every receptor here comes from a female donor with early-stage non-small cell lung cancer. The CDR3 runs from the conserved cysteine through the conserved F or W. Fields, in order: J gene, CDR3 length, D gene, clone size, V gene, CDR3 DNA, CDR3 protein. A D gene is named only where the DNA matches it firmly. Size tells how often a clone was seen (once, few, many) or the class of an expanded clone, and some rows leave it out.

j_gene: TRBJ2-7; len: 17; d_gene: TRBD1; abundance: -; v_gene: TRBV5-5; CDR3nt: TGTGCCAGCAGCTTGGAGACAGGGGTCGGGAGCATATACGAGCAGTACTTC; CDR3aa: CASSLETGVGSIYEQYF
j_gene: TRBJ2-1; len: 12; d_gene: TRBD1; abundance: -; v_gene: TRBV6-5; CDR3nt: TGTGCCAGCAGCCAACAGGGGTTGGAGCAGTTCTTC; CDR3aa: CASSQQGLEQFF
j_gene: TRBJ1-4; len: 13; d_gene: TRBD1; abundance: many; v_gene: TRBV7-9; CDR3nt: TGTGCCAGCAAAGGGACAGTTAATGAAAAACTGTTTTTT; CDR3aa: CASKGTVNEKLFF
j_gene: TRBJ1-3; len: 14; d_gene: -; abundance: -; v_gene: TRBV2; CDR3nt: TGTGCCAGCAGCAGGGGTGGCTCTGGAAACACCATATATTTT; CDR3aa: CASSRGGSGNTIYF
j_gene: TRBJ2-1; len: 14; d_gene: -; abundance: few; v_gene: TRBV29-1; CDR3nt: TGCAGCGTAGGCCTCGGCGGTCCCTACAATGAGCAGTTCTTC; CDR3aa: CSVGLGGPYNEQFF
j_gene: TRBJ2-1; len: 13; d_gene: -; abundance: -; v_gene: TRBV24-1; CDR3nt: TGTGCCACCAGTGACGGTAGCTTGAGTGAGCAGTTCTTC; CDR3aa: CATSDGSLSEQFF
j_gene: TRBJ2-7; len: 14; d_gene: TRBD1; abundance: few; v_gene: TRBV7-8; CDR3nt: TGTGCCAGCAGTTTGCGGACAGGGGCTTCCGAGCAGTACTTC; CDR3aa: CASSLRTGASEQYF
j_gene: TRBJ2-5; len: 13; d_gene: TRBD2; abundance: -; v_gene: TRBV20-1; CDR3nt: TGCAGTGCTAGAGGGGGCGGGAGGGAGACCCAGTACTTC; CDR3aa: CSARGGGRETQYF
j_gene: TRBJ1-1; len: 11; d_gene: -; abundance: many; v_gene: TRBV19; CDR3nt: TGTGCCAGTAGGGTGTTCACTGAAGCTTTCTTT; CDR3aa: CASRVFTEAFF
j_gene: TRBJ2-5; len: 16; d_gene: -; abundance: few; v_gene: TRBV12-3/TRBV12-4; CDR3nt: TGTGCCAGCAGTTTACGGTCAACAGGGATCCAAGAGACCCAGTACTTC; CDR3aa: CASSLRSTGIQETQYF
j_gene: TRBJ2-3; len: 16; d_gene: TRBD2; abundance: -; v_gene: TRBV4-1; CDR3nt: TGCGCCAGCAGCCAAGATGGACTAGCGGGGGCGGATACGCAGTATTTT; CDR3aa: CASSQDGLAGADTQYF
j_gene: TRBJ1-5; len: 16; d_gene: -; abundance: few; v_gene: TRBV28; CDR3nt: TGTGCCAGCAGTCCCCCGGGGAGGCTTAGCAATCAGCCCCAGCATTTT; CDR3aa: CASSPPGRLSNQPQHF
j_gene: TRBJ1-2; len: 12; d_gene: -; abundance: few; v_gene: TRBV28; CDR3nt: TGTGCCAGCGGTCGGGGTAACTATGGCTACACCTTC; CDR3aa: CASGRGNYGYTF
j_gene: TRBJ2-3; len: 12; d_gene: -; abundance: -; v_gene: TRBV3-1; CDR3nt: TGTGCCAGCAGCCAAGGGGAAGTTACGCAGTATTTT; CDR3aa: CASSQGEVTQYF
j_gene: TRBJ1-1; len: 13; d_gene: -; abundance: few; v_gene: TRBV2; CDR3nt: TGTGCCAGCAGTGCTGTGACTAACACTGAAGCTTTCTTT; CDR3aa: CASSAVTNTEAFF
j_gene: TRBJ2-3; len: 12; d_gene: -; abundance: -; v_gene: TRBV10-1; CDR3nt: TGCGCCAGCAGTGATGGCGATTATACGCAGTATTTT; CDR3aa: CASSDGDYTQYF
j_gene: TRBJ2-3; len: 16; d_gene: TRBD2; abundance: -; v_gene: TRBV7-2; CDR3nt: TGTGCCAGCAGCTTAGCAGCGGGAGGAGGGGGAGATACGCAGTATTTT; CDR3aa: CASSLAAGGGGDTQYF
j_gene: TRBJ2-2; len: 15; d_gene: TRBD1; abundance: few; v_gene: TRBV29-1; CDR3nt: TGCAGCGTTGAAGCCTGGGACAGCCGCACCGGGGAGCTGTTTTTT; CDR3aa: CSVEAWDSRTGELFF
j_gene: TRBJ1-3; len: 15; d_gene: -; abundance: many; v_gene: TRBV18; CDR3nt: TGTGCCAGCTCACCACGTGAAGGTTCTGGAAACACCATATATTTT; CDR3aa: CASSPREGSGNTIYF
j_gene: TRBJ2-1; len: 19; d_gene: TRBD2; abundance: few; v_gene: TRBV28; CDR3nt: TGTGCCAGCAGAACCGAAGCCCCGGGACTAGCGGGCTCCTACAATGAGCAGTTCTTC; CDR3aa: CASRTEAPGLAGSYNEQFF
j_gene: TRBJ2-2; len: 11; d_gene: -; abundance: few; v_gene: TRBV2; CDR3nt: TGTGCCAGCAGGAACACCGGGGAGCTGTTTTTT; CDR3aa: CASRNTGELFF
j_gene: TRBJ2-1; len: 14; d_gene: -; abundance: few; v_gene: TRBV5-1; CDR3nt: TGCGCCAGCAGCCCAGGGCATTCCTACAATGAGCAGTTCTTC; CDR3aa: CASSPGHSYNEQFF
j_gene: TRBJ2-2; len: 17; d_gene: TRBD2; abundance: few; v_gene: TRBV11-2; CDR3nt: TGTGCCAGCAGCTTAGTGTCTAGCGGGCCGAACACCGGGGAGCTGTTTTTT; CDR3aa: CASSLVSSGPNTGELFF